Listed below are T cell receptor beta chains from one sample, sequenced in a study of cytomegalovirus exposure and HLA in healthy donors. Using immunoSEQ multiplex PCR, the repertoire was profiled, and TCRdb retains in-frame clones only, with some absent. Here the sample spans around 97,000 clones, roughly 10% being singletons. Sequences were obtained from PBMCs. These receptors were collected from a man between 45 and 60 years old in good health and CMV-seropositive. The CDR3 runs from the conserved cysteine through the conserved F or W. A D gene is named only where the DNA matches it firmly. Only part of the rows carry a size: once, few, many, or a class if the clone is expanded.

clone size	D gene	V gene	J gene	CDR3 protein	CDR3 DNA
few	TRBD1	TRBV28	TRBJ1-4	CASSSQGATTNEKLFF	TGTGCCAGCAGTTCCCAGGGGGCCACAACTAATGAAAAACTGTTTTTT
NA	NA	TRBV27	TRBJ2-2	CASSPRGEGAGELFF	TGTGCCAGCAGCCCCCGCGGGGAGGGGGCCGGGGAGCTGTTTTTT
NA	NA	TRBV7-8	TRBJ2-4	CASSHLEGIQYF	TGTGCCAGCAGCCACCTAGAGGGCATTCAGTACTTC
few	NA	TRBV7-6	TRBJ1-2	CASSLGGRQGSGYTF	TGTGCCAGCAGCTTAGGGGGACGGCAGGGGAGTGGCTACACCTTC
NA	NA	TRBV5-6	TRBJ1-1	CASRDTGNTEAFF	TGTGCCAGCAGGGACACAGGGAACACTGAAGCTTTCTTT
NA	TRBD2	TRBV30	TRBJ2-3	CAVGGLAGEKTDTQYF	TGTGCGGTTGGGGGACTAGCGGGAGAAAAAACAGATACGCAGTATTTT
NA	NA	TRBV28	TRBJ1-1	CASSTSNTEAFF	TGTGCCAGCAGTACTTCTAACACTGAAGCTTTCTTT
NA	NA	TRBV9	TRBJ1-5	CASSVGQFGNQPQHF	TGTGCCAGCAGCGTAGGTCAGTTCGGCAATCAGCCCCAGCATTTT
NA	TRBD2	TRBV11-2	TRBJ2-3	CASSPGLAGYTDTQYF	TGTGCCAGCAGCCCGGGACTAGCGGGATACACAGATACGCAGTATTTT
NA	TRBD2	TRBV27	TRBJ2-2	CASSWGLAGGPGGELFF	TGTGCCAGCAGCTGGGGACTAGCGGGAGGGCCAGGCGGGGAGCTGTTTTTT
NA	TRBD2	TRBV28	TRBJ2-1	CASSPLREGQNEQFF	TGTGCCAGCAGTCCGTTGCGGGAGGGCCAAAATGAGCAGTTCTTC
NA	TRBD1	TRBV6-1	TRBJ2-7	CASSRTGSYEQYF	TGTGCCAGCAGTCGGACAGGCTCCTACGAGCAGTACTTC
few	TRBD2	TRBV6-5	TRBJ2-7	CASSVSGYEQYF	TGTGCCAGCAGTGTTAGCGGGTACGAGCAGTACTTC
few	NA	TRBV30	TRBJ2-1	CAWTPPGLPSYNEQFF	TGTGCCTGGACCCCACCCGGACTACCCTCCTACAATGAGCAGTTCTTC
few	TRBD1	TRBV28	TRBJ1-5	CASSLRTGDSNQPQHF	TGTGCCAGCAGTCTCCGGACAGGGGACAGCAATCAGCCCCAGCATTTT
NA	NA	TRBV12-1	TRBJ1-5	CASSSPGHWKLAQHF	TGTGCCAGCAGTAGTCCGGGACATTGGAAGTTGGCCCAGCATTTT
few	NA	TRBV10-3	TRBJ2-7	CATRGGGIYEQYF	TGTGCCACTAGGGGTGGGGGGATCTACGAGCAGTACTTC
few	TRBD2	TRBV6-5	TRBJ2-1	CASRWGGRVDEQFF	TGTGCCAGCCGGTGGGGCGGGAGAGTTGATGAGCAGTTCTTC
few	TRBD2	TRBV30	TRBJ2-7	CAWSSSGGYEQYF	TGTGCCTGGAGTTCTAGCGGGGGTTACGAGCAGTACTTC
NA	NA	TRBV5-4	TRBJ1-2	CASSLGLMEYGYTF	TGTGCCAGCAGCTTGGGACTGATGGAGTATGGCTACACCTTC
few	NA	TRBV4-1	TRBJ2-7	CASSQARGGADSGEQYF	TGCGCCAGCAGCCAAGCTAGAGGGGGGGCCGACAGCGGCGAGCAGTACTTC
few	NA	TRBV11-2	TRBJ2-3	CASSPEGTDTQYF	TGTGCCAGCAGCCCGGAGGGTACAGATACGCAGTATTTT
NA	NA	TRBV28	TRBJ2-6	CASGVPSGATSGANVLTF	TGTGCCAGCGGAGTACCGAGCGGAGCTACCTCTGGGGCCAACGTCCTGACTTTC
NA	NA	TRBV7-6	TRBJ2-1	CASSPGNEQFF	TGTGCCAGCAGCCCCGGTAATGAGCAGTTCTTC
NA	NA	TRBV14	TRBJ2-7	CASSQLYEQYF	TGTGCCAGTTCACAGCTTTACGAGCAGTACTTC
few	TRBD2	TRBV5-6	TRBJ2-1	CASSLGLAGGRYNEQFF	TGTGCCAGCAGCTTGGGACTAGCGGGAGGGCGGTACAATGAGCAGTTCTTC
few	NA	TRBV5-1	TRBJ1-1	CASSFGGVNTEAFF	TGCGCCAGCAGCTTCGGAGGGGTAAACACTGAAGCTTTCTTT
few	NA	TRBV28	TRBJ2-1	CASSLSGQGRDEQFF	TGTGCCAGCAGTTTATCAGGGCAGGGGAGGGATGAGCAGTTCTTC
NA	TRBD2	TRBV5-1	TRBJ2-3	CASSFSGRMGSWTDTQYF	TGCGCCAGCAGCTTTAGCGGGAGAATGGGTAGTTGGACAGATACGCAGTATTTT
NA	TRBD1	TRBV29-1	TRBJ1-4	CSVYLTGAPNEKLFF	TGCAGCGTTTATCTGACAGGGGCCCCTAATGAAAAACTGTTTTTT
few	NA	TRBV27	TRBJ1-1	CASRPQGPNTEAFF	TGTGCCAGCAGACCACAGGGCCCCAACACTGAAGCTTTCTTT
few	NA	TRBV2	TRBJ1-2	CASSVALGDGYTF	TGTGCCAGCAGTGTTGCGCTAGGGGATGGCTACACCTTC
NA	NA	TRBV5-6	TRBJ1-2	CASSADLSGYGYTF	TGTGCCAGCAGCGCAGATCTATCGGGCTATGGCTACACCTTC
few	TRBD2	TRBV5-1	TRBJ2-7	CASSPGLVPYEQYF	TGCGCCAGCAGCCCCGGACTAGTCCCCTACGAGCAGTACTTC
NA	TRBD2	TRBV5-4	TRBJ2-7	CASSSTSGRAYEQYF	TGTGCCAGCAGCTCGACTAGCGGGAGGGCCTACGAGCAGTACTTC
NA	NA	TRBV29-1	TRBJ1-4	CSALRGGNEKLFF	TGCAGCGCCCTCAGAGGGGGTAATGAAAAACTGTTTTTT
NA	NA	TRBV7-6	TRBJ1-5	CASSFGQNQPQHF	TGTGCCAGCAGCTTCGGACAGAATCAGCCCCAGCATTTT
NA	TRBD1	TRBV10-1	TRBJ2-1	CASSGTGADNEQFF	TGCGCCAGCAGCGGGACAGGGGCGGACAATGAGCAGTTCTTC
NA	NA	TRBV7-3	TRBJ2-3	CASSFRGITDTQYF	TGTGCCAGCAGCTTTAGGGGAATCACAGATACGCAGTATTTT
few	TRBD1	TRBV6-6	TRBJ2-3	CASRPFRDSPLYF	TGTGCCAGCAGGCCCTTCCGGGACAGCCCGTTGTATTTT
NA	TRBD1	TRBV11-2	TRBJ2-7	CASSLRQGSGEQYF	TGTGCCAGCAGCTTAAGACAGGGATCGGGCGAGCAGTACTTC
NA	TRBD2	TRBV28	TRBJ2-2	CASEPGLAGRGELFF	TGTGCCAGCGAGCCGGGACTAGCGGGACGCGGGGAGCTGTTTTTT
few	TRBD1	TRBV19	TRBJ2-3	CASSIGQGTDTQYF	TGTGCCAGTAGTATCGGACAGGGCACAGATACGCAGTATTTT
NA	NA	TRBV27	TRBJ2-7	CASSLGHQSYEQYF	TGTGCCAGCAGTCTCGGACATCAATCCTACGAGCAGTACTTC
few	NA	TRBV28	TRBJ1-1	CASSLNRNTEAFF	TGTGCCAGCAGTTTAAACAGGAACACTGAAGCTTTCTTT
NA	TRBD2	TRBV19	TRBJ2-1	CASSIEAGGPHNEQFF	TGTGCCAGTAGTATAGAGGCGGGAGGGCCACACAATGAGCAGTTCTTC
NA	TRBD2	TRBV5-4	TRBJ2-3	CASSQQLAGRGDTQYF	TGTGCCAGCAGCCAACAACTAGCGGGAAGGGGGGATACGCAGTATTTT
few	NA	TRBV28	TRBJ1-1	CASSYHYRVGNTEAFF	TGTGCCAGCAGTTATCATTACAGGGTTGGAAACACTGAAGCTTTCTTT
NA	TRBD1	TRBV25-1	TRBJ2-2	CASSEDRGNTGELFF	TGTGCCAGCAGTGAGGACAGGGGAAACACCGGGGAGCTGTTTTTT
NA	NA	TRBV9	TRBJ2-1	CASSVGPQGNNEQFF	TGTGCCAGCAGCGTAGGACCACAGGGTAACAATGAGCAGTTCTTC
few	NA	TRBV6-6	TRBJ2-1	CASSFGPRGPYNEQFF	TGTGCCAGCAGTTTCGGACCTCGAGGGCCCTACAATGAGCAGTTCTTC
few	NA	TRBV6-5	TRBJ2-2	CASSSGRLNTGELFF	TGTGCCAGCAGTTCGGGTCGGTTGAACACCGGGGAGCTGTTTTTT
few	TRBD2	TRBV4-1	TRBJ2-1	CASSQDGLAGVIGYNEQFF	TGCGCCAGCAGCCAAGATGGACTAGCGGGAGTTATTGGCTACAATGAGCAGTTCTTC